This entry features one T cell receptor (beta chain) sequence. Its specificity is unknown. The junction differs from germline at one of its ends, possibly a read error. This sample was taken from a study of CD8 T cells in Susac syndrome. Study-wide results and caveats: The TCR sequencing and HLA analysis in the study involved a relatively small number of individuals, as the study acknowledged.

A quantity of about 0.5 to 1 ug RNA underwent reverse transcription using random hexamers. TCRdb redid the calling of the immunoSEQ multiplex PCR reads with MiXCR, one entry per CDR3 protein. This table has approximately 150,000 distinct CDR3 sequences, around 95% appearing once. This CDR3 comprises 14 residues. Germline V gene data show CDR1 as SQVTM and CDR2 as ANQGSEA. In blood CD8+ and CD4+ T cells, TCR beta underwent sequencing. The multiple sclerosis controls, all treatment-naive patients, had relapsing-remitting disease that was stable or active. Negative isolation was used for CD8+ and CD4+ T cells and FACS enrichment for TEMRA cells.

The chain couples TRBV29-1 to TRBJ2-5, with D perhaps matching TRBD2 (5 bases). The sample taken for sequencing was CD4+ T cells from PBMCs. The receptor was isolated from a human donor with multiple sclerosis. The CDR3 loop is CSVVDKTDQETQYF. CDR3 coding DNA: TGTAGCGTTGTCGACAAGACTGACCAAGAGACCCAGTACTTC.